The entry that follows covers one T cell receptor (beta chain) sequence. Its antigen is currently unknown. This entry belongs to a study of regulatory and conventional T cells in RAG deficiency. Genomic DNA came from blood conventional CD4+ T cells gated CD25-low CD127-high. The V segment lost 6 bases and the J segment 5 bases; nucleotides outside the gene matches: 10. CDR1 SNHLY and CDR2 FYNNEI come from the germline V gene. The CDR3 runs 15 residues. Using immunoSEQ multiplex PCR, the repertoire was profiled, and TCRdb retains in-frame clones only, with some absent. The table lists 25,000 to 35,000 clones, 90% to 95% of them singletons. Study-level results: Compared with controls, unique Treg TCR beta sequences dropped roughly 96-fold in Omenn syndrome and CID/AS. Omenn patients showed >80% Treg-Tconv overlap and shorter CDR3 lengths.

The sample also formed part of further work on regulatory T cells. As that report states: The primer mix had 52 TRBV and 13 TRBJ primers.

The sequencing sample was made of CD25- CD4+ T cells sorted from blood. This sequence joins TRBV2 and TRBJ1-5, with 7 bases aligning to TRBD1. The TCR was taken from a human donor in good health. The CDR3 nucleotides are TGTGCCAGCAGACCCCCCCTTACAGGGGATCAGCCCCAGCATTTT. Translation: CASRPPLTGDQPQHF.